The present T cell receptor (beta chain) was sequenced within a study of shared clonotypes between healthy human individuals. Looking at the study overall: Participating donors consisted of a couple of women and three men aged 18 to 49.

Researchers ran the assay at a deep level. PCR replicates from unsorted PBMC used approximately 0.3 ug DNA, and this amount was 25,000 to 35,000 T cell genomes. The table came from immunoSEQ multiplex PCR; TCRdb's copy has only in-frame clones and leaves some out. The table includes some 510,000 clones, 79% detected once. The V end was cut by 5 bases, the J end by 6 bases, with 16 bases between. The CDR3 consists of 15 residues. The germline gives CDR1 SNHLY, CDR2 FYNNEI. Adult donors, all healthy and HIV-negative, had no recent acute infections or vaccinations. The sequence was obtained from a woman aged 40 to 50 in good health. Some clones in this sample may be carry-over from other donors' samples. The genes are TRBV2 and TRBJ2-2; D is uncertain. Material: PBMCs. CDR3 nucleotides: TGTGCCAGCAGTAAAGGACCCATGGGGTCCGGGGAGCTGTTTTTT. Translating it yields CASSKGPMGSGELFF.